The T cell receptor (beta chain) under discussion was sequenced for a study of neurological immune-mediated disorders. Study-wide points: Because no CDR3 amino acid sequences were shared across subjects by expanded clones, private repertoires were suggested in all groups.

Trimming left V 3 bases short and J 9 bases short, with 21 bases between. The germline V gene encodes CDR1 DFQATT and CDR2 SNEGSKA (reference sequence). This CDR3 spans 15 amino acids. Time point described: longitudinal time-point 2. This clonotype occurred a few times. Its antigen is currently unknown. Template-switch 5'RACE cDNA synthesis added a 10-nucleotide unique molecular identifier. From the 5' RACE reads, TCRdb called clonotypes with MiXCR, one entry per CDR3 protein. The sample has approximately 82,000 distinct CDR3 sequences, about 13% seen once. The rearrangement links TRBV20-1 to TRBJ2-1, with a possible D match to TRBD2 (6 bases). The sequenced sample was PBMCs. The TCR was taken from a female donor with HTLV-1-associated myelopathy (HAM/TSP). CDR3: CSASGPTRKSSEQFF. The CDR3 DNA reads as TGCAGTGCTAGTGGGCCGACTAGGAAATCCAGTGAGCAGTTCTTC.